Following are 17 T cell receptor beta chains from one sample sequenced in a study of regulatory T cells in long-lasting Graves disease. Time point meaning: newly diagnosed GD, antithyroid drugs for less than 3 months. The TCR library used RNA extracted from PBMCs. Through Arm-PCR of CDR3 regions and iRepertoire HTBI primers, TCR beta libraries were built. TCRdb fed the multiplex PCR reads into MiXCR, producing one record per CDR3 protein. Of hundreds of thousands of distinct CDR3 sequences listed, approximately 15% are singletons. This same sample was also part of a study on T cells in Graves' hyperthyroidism and ophthalmopathy.

Material: peripheral blood mononuclear cells (PBMCs), obtained at new diagnosis, from a patient treated with antithyroid drugs. The receptors shown here come from a woman aged 30 to 39 with Graves disease.

About this clonotype: Just one base apart from a much larger clone, this may be a read error. This chain uses TRBV28 with TRBJ2-1; no reliable D call. Germline values: CDR1 MDHEN, CDR2 SYDVKM. V was trimmed by 6 bases and J by 8 bases, leaving 11 bases between them. This CDR3 comprises 12 residues. The CDR3, as DNA: TGTGCCAGCAGAGAGAGATCCCATGAGCAGTTCTTC. Protein: CASRERSHEQFF.

The chain links TRBV30 to TRBJ1-1; 9 bases are a match to TRBD1. In germline, CDR1 is GTSNPN, CDR2 SVGIG (reference sequence). V shed 3 bases, J shed 8 bases, and the junction held 10 bases outside the gene matches. The CDR3 spans 14 residues. The CDR3 nucleotides are TGTGCCTGGAGCCCTGGACAGGGGCTTCGAGAAGCTTTCTTT. Amino acids: CAWSPGQGLREAFF.

This clonotype has more than one count but fewer than ten. In DNA form, the CDR3 reads TGCGCCAGCAGCTCCGGGACAGGGAAAAACATTCAGTACTTC. This sequence encodes CASSSGTGKNIQYF. V is TRBV5-1 and J is TRBJ2-4; the match to TRBD1 covers 9 bases. CDR1 is SGHRS, CDR2 YFSETQ, per germline. V shed 3 bases, J shed 4 bases, and the junction held 2 bases outside the gene matches. There are 14 residues in the CDR3.

This clonotype was recorded at least ten times. The J gene is TRBJ1-4, the V gene TRBV28; TRBD1 is a possible D gene (5 bases). Germline loops: CDR1 MDHEN, CDR2 SYDVKM. The CDR3 has 14 amino acids. V was cut by 6 bases and J by 7 bases, with 15 bases left in between. CDR3 sequence reads: CASRPPGHPEKLFF. Here the CDR3 DNA reads TGTGCCAGCAGGCCCCCAGGGCACCCTGAAAAACTGTTTTTT.

The gene calls are TRBV12-3 or TRBV12-4 and TRBJ2-1; D gene uncertain. This CDR3 has 16 residues. Trimming removed 5 bases at V and 8 bases at J, with 22 bases between. The CDR3 DNA follows: TGTGCCAGCAGTGTCCGCGGCGGCCTGAATGGGTATGAGCAGTTCTTC. This translates into CASSVRGGLNGYEQFF.

The gene calls are TRBV9 and TRBJ2-1; weak D call: TRBD1 (5 bases). The germline V gene has CDR1 SGDLS and CDR2 YYNGEE. The CDR3 covers 14 residues. Trimming removed 0 bases at V and 8 bases at J, with 12 bases between. CDR3 sequence: CASSVERGRDEQFF. CDR3 nucleotide sequence: TGTGCCAGCAGCGTAGAAAGGGGTAGGGATGAGCAGTTCTTC.

J is TRBJ1-1 and V is TRBV5-4, with D perhaps matching TRBD1 (6 bases). Germline assignment: CDR1 SGHNT and CDR2 YYREEE (reference sequence). V lost 1 base, J lost 1 base, and 14 bases lay in between. CDR3 length: 16 residues. In DNA form, the CDR3 reads TGTGCCAGCAGCTTGAATTCACCGGACAGGAACACTGAAGCTTTCTTT. Protein sequence: CASSLNSPDRNTEAFF. Together with reference TRBV5-4 and TRBJ1-1, the CDR3 gives the full variable domain: ETGVTQSPTHLIKTRGQQVTLRCSSQSGHNTVSWYQQALGQGPQFIFQYYREEENGRGNFPPRFSGLQFPNYSSELNVNALELDDSALYLCASSLNSPDRNTEAFFGQGTRLTVV.

This clonotype came up a few times. The chain links TRBV7-6 to TRBJ1-5; D is undetermined. Trimming removed 5 bases from V and 4 bases from J, with 9 bases in between. Germline CDR1 and CDR2: SGHVS and FNYEAQ. The CDR3 contains 13 residues. CDR3 coding DNA: TGTGCCAGCAGCCCAAGAGAGAATCAGCCCCAGCATTTT. Translated: CASSPRENQPQHF.

This clonotype was seen more than once but under ten times. The CDR3 nucleotides are TGTGCCTGGGGTACGTCCGGGACAGCCAAAAACGAGCAGTACTTC. Residues: CAWGTSGTAKNEQYF. The rearrangement links TRBV30 to TRBJ2-7, with 7 bases that match TRBD1. Germline CDR1 reads GTSNPN; CDR2 reads SVGIG (reference sequence). The length of the CDR3 is 15 residues. V was pared by 5 bases and J by 5 bases, with 15 bases of the junction left unmatched.

This clonotype was detected only a few times. The genes are TRBV7-9 and TRBJ2-2; maybe TRBD2 (6 bases). V lost 5 bases to trimming and J lost 1 base, with 17 bases between them. The V gene's germline CDR1 is SEHNR and CDR2 FQNEAQ (reference sequence). CDR3 length equals 17 residues. The CDR3 is CASSPAFGGGNTGELFF. In DNA, the CDR3 is TGTGCCAGCAGCCCTGCCTTCGGGGGAGGGAACACCGGGGAGCTGTTTTTT.

This clonotype was picked up a small number of times. CDR3 in DNA: TGTGCCAGCAGTGTGGGCGGGGCGACAGGGGGTCAGTACTTC. Residues: CASSVGGATGGQYF. This chain joins TRBV28 and TRBJ2-7; 9 bases are a match to TRBD1. Trimming at V came to 5 bases and at J to 10 bases, leaving 12 bases not matched to a gene. The CDR3 extends over 14 amino acids. Germline V gives CDR1 MDHEN, CDR2 SYDVKM. Based on the CDR3 plus reference TRBV28 and TRBJ2-7, the full variable domain is DVKVTQSSRYLVKRTGEKVFLECVQDMDHENMFWYRQDPGLGLRLIYFSYDVKMKEKGDIPEGYSVSREKKERFSLILESASTNQTSMYLCASSVGGATGGQYFGPGTRLTVT.

This clonotype was seen more than once but under ten times. V gene TRBV9 combines with J gene TRBJ1-1; 10 bases map to TRBD1. Germline V gene data show CDR1 as SGDLS and CDR2 as YYNGEE. This CDR3 spans 17 amino acids. The V segment lost 2 bases and the J segment 2 bases; nucleotides outside the gene matches: 9. The CDR3 bases are TGTGCCAGCAGCGTCCCCTCCGGGACAGGGGCCAACACTGAAGCTTTCTTT. It yields the protein CASSVPSGTGANTEAFF. Full variable domain (missing parts from reference TRBV9 and TRBJ1-1): DSGVTQTPKHLITATGQRVTLRCSPRSGDLSVYWYQQSLDQGLQFLIQYYNGEERAKGNILERFSAQQFPDLHSELNLSSLELGDSALYFCASSVPSGTGANTEAFFGQGTRLTVV.

This clonotype has just a few counts. The chain has TRBV7-9 and TRBJ2-7; perhaps D is TRBD1 or TRBD2 (6 bases each). V was pared by 5 bases and J by 3 bases, with 17 bases between. Germline loops: CDR1 SEHNR, CDR2 FQNEAQ (reference sequence). This CDR3 region has 15 residues. CDR3 loop: CASSITGGRGYEQYF. The CDR3 DNA follows: TGTGCCAGCAGCATTACCGGGGGCAGGGGCTACGAGCAGTACTTC.

V gene TRBV7-9 combines with J gene TRBJ2-6; D unresolved. V was pared by 1 base and J by 3 bases, with 7 bases between. The CDR3 loop spans 15 amino acids. Germline V gives CDR1 SEHNR, CDR2 FQNEAQ (reference sequence). CDR3 DNA: TGTGCCAGCAGCTTAGTGACGCTTGGGGCCAACGTCCTGACTTTC. Its translation: CASSLVTLGANVLTF.

There are many counts of this clonotype. The V and J genes are TRBV9 and TRBJ2-7, with 8 bases fitting TRBD1. From germline, CDR1 is SGDLS and CDR2 YYNGEE. The J segment lost 2 bases and the V segment lost 0 bases, leaving 4 bases of the junction unmatched. This CDR3 region has 15 residues. Here the CDR3 reads CASSVAPDRAYEQYF. For the CDR3, the DNA is TGTGCCAGCAGCGTAGCTCCGGACAGGGCCTACGAGCAGTACTTC.

This clonotype was observed at least ten times. The rearrangement uses TRBV12-3 or TRBV12-4 and TRBJ1-1; D is perhaps TRBD1 (5 bases). The CDR3 is 14 residues long. The ends were cut back, 6 bases at V and 4 bases at J, with 15 bases in the middle. CDR3 nucleotides: TGTGCCAGCAGGGGGGTGGGGGGTGGCACTGAAGCTTTCTTT. This encodes CASRGVGGGTEAFF.

This clonotype appeared many times. The chain combines TRBV6-1 with TRBJ1-1, with D perhaps TRBD1 (5 bases). CDR3 length: 15 residues. In germline, CDR1 is MNHNS, CDR2 SASEGT. Trimming took off 4 bases at V and 2 bases at J, with 14 bases between the two ends. Here the CDR3 DNA reads TGTGCCAGCAGTGTCGACCCGGGACCCAACACTGAAGCTTTCTTT. This codes for CASSVDPGPNTEAFF.